This T cell receptor (beta chain) comes out of a study of CD8 T cells in ankylosing spondylitis (dated by TCRdb to about 2017). About the study as a whole: To find TCR variants linked to disease, the study profiled T cell receptor beta repertoires in ankylosing spondylitis patients and healthy donors. In total, the full study cohort was made up of about 99 healthy donors and 20 to 25 ankylosing spondylitis patients. Samples of peripheral blood were taken, and for ankylosing spondylitis patients, synovial fluid was collected as well. The full study reports these points: The disease-linked clones had a CD8+ phenotype and were found at relatively low frequencies in peripheral blood. The disease-linked clones were reported to be significantly enriched in matched synovial fluid samples from ankylosing spondylitis patients. Some motif variants had previously been reported in the synovial fluid and blood of reactive arthritis patients, which suggests shared mechanisms of disease initiation. A TCR beta motif made up of several highly homologous amino acid variants appeared to be characteristic of blood from ankylosing spondylitis patients.

The germline V gene (reference sequence) provides CDR1 LNHNV and CDR2 YYDKDF. V is clipped by 0 bases and J by 5 bases, and the sequence between their germline boundaries is 16 bases long. Its CDR3 holds 16 amino acids, cysteine through phenylalanine. Kept here is only the CDR3 DNA, which spans 48 bases and is read in frame from base 1. This clonotype was picked up many times. The clone's antigen remains unknown. No clone much larger than this one lies a single base away; base qualities are absent. The sequencing machine was an Illumina HiSeq 2500. Quantitative 5'-RACE with molecular barcodes was the method used to prepare the TCR beta libraries. From the authors' description of their analysis: To identify disease-linked TCR variants, a new computational method was used, one built on a probabilistic model of VDJ rearrangement. TCRdb reprocessing: public reads trimmed at Q25 with fastp, clones called with MiXCR, in-frame beta chains kept. Rows matching on CDR3 protein sequence are summarized as one entry with the most common DNA and genes. The V and J calls reflect TCRdb's pipeline rather than the authors' work. The sample contains more than 650,000 distinct CDR3 sequences, 10% to 15% of them found a single time. About 0.49% of the sample is taken by the ten largest.

The TCR was taken from a male donor with ankylosing spondylitis. Rearrangement joined TRBV15 to TRBJ2-5; the D assignment is uncertain and may be TRBD1 or TRBD2, with 5 bases supporting each. The sequencing sample was made of blood, either unsorted or a sorted T cell fraction (not recorded which). Here the CDR3 is given as CATSRDPFEGTETQYF. The DNA reads as follows: TGTGCCACCAGCAGAGATCCCTTCGAAGGGACGGAGACCCAGTACTTC.